These 20 T cell receptor beta chains came from one sample sequenced in a study of blood T cell repertoires in COVID-19. Repertoires were generated with immunoSEQ multiplex PCR, while TCRdb's copy carries only in-frame clones and drops some. The table records approximately 140,000 clones, 85% to 90% of them present only once. Material for sequencing was peripheral blood. These receptors were obtained from a human donor in a cohort sampled during active COVID-19.

The chain links TRBV7-2 to TRBJ1-2; D is unclear. Trimming pared 5 bases from V and 4 bases from J, leaving 20 bases between. The CDR3 has 16 residues. The germline V gene has CDR1 SGHTA and CDR2 FQGNSA. Here the CDR3 reads CASSPRWERRAYGYTF. The DNA for the CDR3 is TGTGCCAGCAGCCCCCGATGGGAGCGCAGAGCCTATGGCTACACCTTC.

V gene TRBV4-3 combines with J gene TRBJ2-2; D gene ambiguous. V lost 4 bases and J lost 0, with 15 bases in between. Germline assignment: CDR1 LGHNA and CDR2 YSLEER. The CDR3 contains 17 residues. This chain's CDR3 is CASSPPMESANTGELFF. The DNA of the CDR3 is TGCGCCAGCAGCCCCCCCATGGAGAGCGCGAACACCGGGGAGCTGTTTTTT.

This sequence joins TRBV7-2 and TRBJ1-6; 10 nucleotides match TRBD1. Per germline, CDR1 SGHTA and CDR2 FQGNSA. This CDR3 is built from 16 residues. V trimming: 5 bases; J trimming: 7 bases; junction bases outside the gene matches: 8. CDR3 loop: CASSQTGGAGNSPLHF. In DNA form, the CDR3 reads TGTGCCAGCAGCCAGACAGGGGGCGCTGGGAATTCACCCCTCCACTTT.

The genes are TRBV6-6 and TRBJ2-5; the D gene is possibly TRBD1 (6 bases). This CDR3 has 16 amino acids. Trimming took off 5 bases at V and 3 bases at J, with 19 bases between the two ends. Germline V gene sequence: CDR1 MNHNY, CDR2 SVGAGI (reference sequence). For the CDR3, the DNA is TGTGCCAGCAGTATCCGTTTAAAGGACAGAAAAGAGACCCAGTACTTC. It is translated as CASSIRLKDRKETQYF.

The V and J genes are TRBV4-3 and TRBJ2-3, with 10 bases identical to TRBD2. V lost 4 bases and J lost 4; bases outside the gene matches: 14. Germline values: CDR1 LGHNA, CDR2 YSLEER. This CDR3 is built from 18 residues. CDR3 coding DNA: TGCGCCAGCAGCCCCAAGGGTGTAGCGGGGGGCCTCCCAGATACGCAGTATTTT. It is translated as CASSPKGVAGGLPDTQYF.

The chain has TRBV9 and TRBJ2-1; maybe TRBD1 (6 bases). This CDR3 has 18 amino acids. Trimming removed 1 base at V and 6 bases at J, with 23 bases between. Germline V gives CDR1 SGDLS, CDR2 YYNGEE. This CDR3 is CASSVTIRTDRKSNEQFF. The DNA for the CDR3 is TGTGCCAGCAGCGTAACCATCAGGACAGACAGAAAAAGCAATGAGCAGTTCTTC.

CDR3 sequence reads: CASSQGAGGIYEQYF. CDR3 bases: TGTGCCAGCAGCCAAGGGGCAGGGGGCATCTACGAGCAGTACTTC. This sequence joins TRBV3-1 (or the pseudogene TRBV3-2) and TRBJ2-7, with 8 bases that match TRBD1. Germline CDR1 reads LGHDT; CDR2 reads YNNKEL (reference sequence). The CDR3 extends over 15 amino acids. V was clipped by 1 base and J by 3 bases; unmatched bases: 5.

The table lists this clone with a count of one. This chain uses TRBV16 with TRBJ2-2, with 8 positions matching TRBD1. Germline V gives CDR1 KGHSY, CDR2 FQNENV. V lost 2 bases, J lost 5 bases, and 10 bases stayed unmatched. The CDR3 length is 17 residues. CDR3 region: CASSQVVTGVVTGELFF. The CDR3 region has the DNA TGTGCCAGCAGCCAAGTGGTGACAGGGGTCGTAACCGGGGAGCTGTTTTTT.

The rearrangement links TRBV30 to TRBJ1-3; TRBD1 aligns across 10 bases. In germline, CDR1 is GTSNPN, CDR2 SVGIG (reference sequence). With 5 bases clipped from V and 8 bases from J, the junction kept 12 bases outside the gene matches. The CDR3 sequence is 15 residues long. The CDR3 region is CAWEEGTGVGDTIYF. For the CDR3, the DNA is TGTGCCTGGGAAGAGGGGACAGGGGTTGGGGACACCATATATTTT.

The chain employs TRBV5-1 and TRBJ1-1; unclear D gene. The V and J ends lost 4 bases and 1 base respectively, with 14 bases between them. Germline V lookup: CDR1 SGHRS, CDR2 YFSETQ. This CDR3 is built from 15 residues. The CDR3 DNA follows: TGCGCCAGCAGCAGCTGGACCGGGGAGAACACTGAAGCTTTCTTT. As protein: CASSSWTGENTEAFF.

This rearrangement joins TRBV2 to TRBJ1-1, with D tentatively TRBD1 (5 bases). This CDR3 region has 16 residues. Germline V gene sequence: CDR1 SNHLY, CDR2 FYNNEI. The V gene lost 1 base and the J gene lost 0 bases, with 12 bases spanning the gap. CDR3 in amino acids: CASSEGPGWVNTEAFF. The DNA for the CDR3 is TGTGCCAGCAGTGAAGGGCCAGGGTGGGTGAACACTGAAGCTTTCTTT.

The chain is built from TRBV5-1 and TRBJ1-2; no reliable D call. V lost 0 bases and J 4 bases, leaving 13 bases between the germline ends. The CDR3 spans 15 residues. The germline V gene encodes CDR1 SGHRS and CDR2 YFSETQ. The CDR3 region is CASSLEATGSYGYTF. In nucleotides, the CDR3 is TGCGCCAGCAGCTTGGAGGCCACGGGGTCCTATGGCTACACCTTC. The full variable domain, in which reference TRBV5-1 and TRBJ1-2 provide the parts outside the CDR3, is KAGVTQTPRYLIKTRGQQVTLSCSPISGHRSVSWYQQTPGQGLQFLFEYFSETQRNKGNFPGRFSGRQFSNSRSEMNVSTLELGDSALYLCASSLEATGSYGYTFGSGTRLTVV.

The chain joins TRBV18 to TRBJ1-1; TRBD1 is a possible D gene (6 bases). V gave up 6 bases and J gave up 5 bases, with 16 bases separating them. The CDR3 loop spans 14 amino acids. The V gene's germline CDR1 is KGHSH and CDR2 LQKENI. The chain's CDR3 is CASSRGGEGTEAFF. CDR3 DNA: TGTGCCAGCTCGCGAGGGGGTGAGGGGACTGAAGCTTTCTTT.

The V gene is TRBV6-5, the J gene TRBJ1-2; D is perhaps TRBD1 (5 bases). Germline CDR1 is MNHEY and CDR2 is SVGAGI. The CDR3 runs to 12 residues. With 6 bases removed from V and 4 bases from J, the gap between germline ends came to 9 bases. CDR3 residues: CASRLGVYGYTF. In DNA, the CDR3 is TGTGCCAGCAGGCTAGGGGTCTATGGCTACACCTTC.

This sequence joins TRBV2 and TRBJ2-1; D might be TRBD1 (5 bases). Per the germline V gene, CDR1 is SNHLY and CDR2 is FYNNEI. There are 15 residues in the CDR3. V was pared by 4 bases and J by 7 bases, with 17 bases between. The CDR3 nucleotides read TGTGCCAGCAGTGGTGTTTCGCACAGGTCGAATGAGCAGTTCTTC. It encodes CASSGVSHRSNEQFF.

CDR3: CASSPTGADTQYF. CDR3 bases: TGTGCCAGCTCACCGACCGGAGCAGATACGCAGTATTTT. This chain joins TRBV18 and TRBJ2-3; no definite D call. V lost 3 bases to trimming and J lost 4 bases, with 8 bases between them. CDR1 is KGHSH, CDR2 LQKENI, per germline. This CDR3 contains 13 residues.

The chain couples TRBV3-1 (or the pseudogene TRBV3-2) to TRBJ1-1; D may be TRBD1 (5 bases). V lost 0 bases and J lost 2, with 7 bases in between. The CDR3 totals 14 residues. The germline V gene has CDR1 LGHDT and CDR2 YNNKEL (reference sequence). In DNA, the CDR3 is TGTGCCAGCAGCCAAGAGACAGACAACACTGAAGCTTTCTTT. Residues: CASSQETDNTEAFF.

The rearrangement links TRBV27 to TRBJ1-5, with a possible D match to TRBD1 (5 bases). Germline-derived CDR1 and CDR2 are MNHEY and SMNVEV (reference sequence). The V end lost 4 bases, the J end lost 3 bases, and 13 bases lay between the germline ends. The CDR3 length is 15 residues. The CDR3 spells CASSSRQSPNQPQHF. In DNA form, the CDR3 reads TGTGCCAGCAGTTCGAGACAGTCTCCCAATCAGCCCCAGCATTTT.

V gene TRBV5-6 combines with J gene TRBJ1-2; weak D call: TRBD1 (5 bases). V lost 4 bases and J lost 4, with 14 bases in between. The length of the CDR3 is 14 residues. Germline CDR1 SGHDT, CDR2 YYEEEE. CDR3: CASSGGTRGYGYTF. In DNA, the CDR3 is TGTGCCAGCAGCGGCGGGACGAGGGGCTATGGCTACACCTTC.

In its sample, this clone was seen once. The chain combines TRBV28 with TRBJ1-1; 7 bases line up with TRBD1. Unmatched junction bases numbered 12, after V lost 6 bases and J lost 8 bases. The CDR3 contains 14 residues. Germline CDR1 MDHEN, CDR2 SYDVKM. The CDR3, as DNA: TGTGCCAGCAGCGGACAGGTAGGGCCCCGGGAAGCTTTCTTT. Translating gives CASSGQVGPREAFF.